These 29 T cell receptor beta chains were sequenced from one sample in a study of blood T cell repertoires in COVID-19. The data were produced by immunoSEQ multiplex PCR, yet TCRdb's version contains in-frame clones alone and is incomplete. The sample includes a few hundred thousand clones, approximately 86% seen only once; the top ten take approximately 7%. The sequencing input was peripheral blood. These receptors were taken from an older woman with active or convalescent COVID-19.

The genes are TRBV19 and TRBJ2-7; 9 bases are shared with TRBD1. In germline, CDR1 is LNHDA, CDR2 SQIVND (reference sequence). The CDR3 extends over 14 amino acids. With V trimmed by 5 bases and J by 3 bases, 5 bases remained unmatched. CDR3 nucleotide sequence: TGTGCCAGTAGTGCGGGACAGGGCGACTACGAGCAGTACTTC. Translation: CASSAGQGDYEQYF. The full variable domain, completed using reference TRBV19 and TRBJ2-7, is DGGITQSPKYLFRKEGQNVTLSCEQNLNHDAMYWYRQDPGQGLRLIYYSQIVNDFQKGDIAEGYSVSREKKESFPLTVTSAQKNPTAFYLCASSAGQGDYEQYFGPGTRLTVT.

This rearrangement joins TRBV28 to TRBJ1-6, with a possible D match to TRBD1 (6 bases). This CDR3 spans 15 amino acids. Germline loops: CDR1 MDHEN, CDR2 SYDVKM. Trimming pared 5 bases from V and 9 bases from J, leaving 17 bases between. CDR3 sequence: CASSIQGVAISPLHF. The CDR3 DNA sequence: TGTGCCAGCAGTATACAGGGAGTCGCTATTTCACCCCTCCACTTT.

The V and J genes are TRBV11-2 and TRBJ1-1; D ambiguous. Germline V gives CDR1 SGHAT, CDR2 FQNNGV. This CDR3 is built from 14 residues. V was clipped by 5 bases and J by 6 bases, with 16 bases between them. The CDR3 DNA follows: TGTGCCAGCAGCCGTGAAGGGAGGAGGGCTGAAGCTTTCTTT. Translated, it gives CASSREGRRAEAFF.

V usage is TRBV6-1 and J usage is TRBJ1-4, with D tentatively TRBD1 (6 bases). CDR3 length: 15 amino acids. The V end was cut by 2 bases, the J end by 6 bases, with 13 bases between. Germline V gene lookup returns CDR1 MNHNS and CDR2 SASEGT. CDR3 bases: TGTGCCAGCAGTGAAAGGGGGGGGGCGTATGAAAAACTGTTTTTT. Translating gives CASSERGGAYEKLFF.

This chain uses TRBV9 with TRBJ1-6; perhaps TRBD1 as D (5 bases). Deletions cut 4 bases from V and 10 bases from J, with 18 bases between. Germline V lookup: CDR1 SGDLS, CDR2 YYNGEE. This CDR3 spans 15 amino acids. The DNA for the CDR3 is TGTGCCAGCAGCCTAAGTGGGGGGTCGGAATCACCCCTCCACTTT. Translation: CASSLSGGSESPLHF.

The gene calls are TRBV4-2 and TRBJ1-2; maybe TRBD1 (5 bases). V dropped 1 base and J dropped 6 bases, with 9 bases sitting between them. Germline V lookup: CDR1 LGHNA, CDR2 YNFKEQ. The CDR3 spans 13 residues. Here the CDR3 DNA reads TGTGCCAGCAGCCAAGTCGGGGGGGATGGCTACACCTTC. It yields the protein CASSQVGGDGYTF.

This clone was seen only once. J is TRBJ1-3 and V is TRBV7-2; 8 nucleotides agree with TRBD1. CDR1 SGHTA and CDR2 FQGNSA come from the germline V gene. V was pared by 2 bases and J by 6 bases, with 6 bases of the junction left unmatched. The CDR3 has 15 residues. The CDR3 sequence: CASSLYRGSENTIYF. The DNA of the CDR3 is TGTGCCAGCAGCTTATACAGGGGGTCCGAAAACACCATATATTTT.

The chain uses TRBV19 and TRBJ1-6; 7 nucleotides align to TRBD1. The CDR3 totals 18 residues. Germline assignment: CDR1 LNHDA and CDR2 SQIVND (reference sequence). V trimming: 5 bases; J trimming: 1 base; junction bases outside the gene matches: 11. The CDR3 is CASSGDSSARSYNSPLHF. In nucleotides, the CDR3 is TGTGCCAGTAGTGGGGACAGTTCCGCGCGGTCCTATAATTCACCCCTCCACTTT.

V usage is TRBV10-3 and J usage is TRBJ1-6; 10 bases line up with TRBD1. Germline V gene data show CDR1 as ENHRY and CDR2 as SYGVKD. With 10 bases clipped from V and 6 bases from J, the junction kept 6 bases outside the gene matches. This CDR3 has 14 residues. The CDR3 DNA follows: TGTGCCACGATCCGGGACAGGGGTAATTCACCCCTCCACTTT. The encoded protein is CATIRDRGNSPLHF.

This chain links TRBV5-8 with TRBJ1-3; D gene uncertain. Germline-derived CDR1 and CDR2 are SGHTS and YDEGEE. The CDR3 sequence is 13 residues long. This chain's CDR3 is CAIEAGSGNTIYF. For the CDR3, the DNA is TGTGCGATCGAGGCGGGCTCTGGAAACACCATATATTTT. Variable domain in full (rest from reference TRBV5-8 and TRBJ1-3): EAGVTQSPTHLIKTRGQQATLRCSPISGHTSVYWYQQALGLGLQFLLWYDEGEERNRGNFPPRFSGRQFPNYSSELNVNALELEDSALYLCAIEAGSGNTIYFGEGSWLTVV.

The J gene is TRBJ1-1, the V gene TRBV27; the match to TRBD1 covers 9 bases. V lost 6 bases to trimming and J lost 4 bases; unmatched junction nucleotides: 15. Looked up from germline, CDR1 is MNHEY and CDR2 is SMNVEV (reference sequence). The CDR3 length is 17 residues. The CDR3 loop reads CASSPAGLSGQGTEAFF. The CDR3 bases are TGTGCCAGCAGCCCCGCCGGCCTATCGGGACAGGGCACTGAAGCTTTCTTT.

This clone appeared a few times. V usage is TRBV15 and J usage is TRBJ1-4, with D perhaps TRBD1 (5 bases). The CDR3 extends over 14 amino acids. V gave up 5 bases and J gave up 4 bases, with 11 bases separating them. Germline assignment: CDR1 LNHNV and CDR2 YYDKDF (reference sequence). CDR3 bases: TGTGCCACCAGCCTAGGAAGGGGTAATGAAAAACTGTTTTTT. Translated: CATSLGRGNEKLFF.

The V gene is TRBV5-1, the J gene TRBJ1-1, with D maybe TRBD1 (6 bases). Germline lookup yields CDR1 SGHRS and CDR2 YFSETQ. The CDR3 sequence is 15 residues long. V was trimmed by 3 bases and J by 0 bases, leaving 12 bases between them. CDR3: CASSYQTGLNTEAFF. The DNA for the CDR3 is TGCGCCAGCAGCTACCAGACAGGCCTGAACACTGAAGCTTTCTTT.

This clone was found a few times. CDR3 amino acids: CSAIDESSYEQYF. The CDR3 DNA is TGCAGTGCTATTGACGAGAGCTCCTACGAGCAGTACTTC. V usage is TRBV20-1 and J usage is TRBJ2-7, with D hard to call. The CDR3 consists of 13 residues. Germline V gene lookup returns CDR1 DFQATT and CDR2 SNEGSKA (reference sequence). The germline V and J ends were trimmed by 4 bases and 0 bases, with 10 bases remaining between them.

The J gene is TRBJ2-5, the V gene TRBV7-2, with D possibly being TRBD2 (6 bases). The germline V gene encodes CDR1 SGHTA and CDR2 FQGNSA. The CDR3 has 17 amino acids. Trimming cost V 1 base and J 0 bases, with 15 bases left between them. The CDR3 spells CASSLETSIVYQETQYF. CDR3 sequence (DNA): TGTGCCAGCAGCTTAGAAACTAGCATAGTTTACCAAGAGACCCAGTACTTC.

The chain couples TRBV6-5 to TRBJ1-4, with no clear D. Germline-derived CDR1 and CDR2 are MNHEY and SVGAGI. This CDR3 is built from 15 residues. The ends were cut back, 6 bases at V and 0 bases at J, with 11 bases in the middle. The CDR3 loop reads CASSTGSSTNEKLFF. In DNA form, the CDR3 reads TGTGCCAGCAGCACCGGGTCTTCAACTAATGAAAAACTGTTTTTT.

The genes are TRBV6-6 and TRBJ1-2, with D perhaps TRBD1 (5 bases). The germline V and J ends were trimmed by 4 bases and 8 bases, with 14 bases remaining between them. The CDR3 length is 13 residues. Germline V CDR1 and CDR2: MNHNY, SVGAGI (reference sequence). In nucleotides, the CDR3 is TGTGCCAGCAGTTCCGCAGGGTTGGGAGGCTACACCTTC. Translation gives CASSSAGLGGYTF.

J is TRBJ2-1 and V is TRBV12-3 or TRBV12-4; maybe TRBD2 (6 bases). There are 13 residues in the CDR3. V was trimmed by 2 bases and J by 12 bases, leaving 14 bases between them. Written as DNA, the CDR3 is TGTGCCAGCAGTTTAATTCTCGGGGGATCGCAGTTCTTC. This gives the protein CASSLILGGSQFF.

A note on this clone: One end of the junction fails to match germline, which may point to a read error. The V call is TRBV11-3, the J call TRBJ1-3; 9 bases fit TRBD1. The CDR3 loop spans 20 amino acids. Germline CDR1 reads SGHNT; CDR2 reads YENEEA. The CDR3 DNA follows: TGTGCCAGCAGCGTAGATACAGGGGGCCCTCCTAAACTCTCTGGAAACACCATATATTTT. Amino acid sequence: CASSVDTGGPPKLSGNTIYF.

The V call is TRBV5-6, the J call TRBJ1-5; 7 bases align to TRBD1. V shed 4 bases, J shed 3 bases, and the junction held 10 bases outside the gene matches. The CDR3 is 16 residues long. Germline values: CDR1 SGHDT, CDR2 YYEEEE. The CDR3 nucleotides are TGTGCCAGCAGCCAGCGTTCGACAGGGCTCAATCAGCCCCAGCATTTT. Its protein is CASSQRSTGLNQPQHF.

CDR3 nucleotide sequence: TGTGCCAGCAGCTTAGCTGCCGCCAGCTATGGCTACACCTTC. Translated, it gives CASSLAAASYGYTF. This chain joins TRBV7-8 and TRBJ1-2, with no clear D. The germline V gene has CDR1 SGHVS and CDR2 FQNEAQ. Trimming removed 0 bases from V and 4 bases from J, with 9 bases in between. The CDR3 spans 14 residues.

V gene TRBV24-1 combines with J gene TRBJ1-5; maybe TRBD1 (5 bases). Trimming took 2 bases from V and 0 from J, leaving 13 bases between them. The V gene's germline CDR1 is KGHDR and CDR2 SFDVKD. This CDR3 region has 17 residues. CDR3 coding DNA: TGTGCCACCAGTGATTCCGGCAAGGGGTATAGCAATCAGCCCCAGCATTTT. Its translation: CATSDSGKGYSNQPQHF.

DNA of the CDR3: TGTGCCAGCAGGTGGACAGGAGGGGAAGCTTTCTTT. Its translation: CASRWTGGEAFF. The V gene is TRBV12-3 or TRBV12-4, the J gene TRBJ1-1; 7 bases line up with TRBD1. V trimming: 6 bases; J trimming: 8 bases; junction bases outside the gene matches: 6. The CDR3 has 12 residues.

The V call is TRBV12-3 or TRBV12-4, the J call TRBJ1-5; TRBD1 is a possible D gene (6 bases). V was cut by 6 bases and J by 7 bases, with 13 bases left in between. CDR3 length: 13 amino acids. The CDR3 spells CASSEGGGQPQHF. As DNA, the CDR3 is TGTGCCAGCAGCGAAGGGGGGGGACAGCCCCAGCATTTT.

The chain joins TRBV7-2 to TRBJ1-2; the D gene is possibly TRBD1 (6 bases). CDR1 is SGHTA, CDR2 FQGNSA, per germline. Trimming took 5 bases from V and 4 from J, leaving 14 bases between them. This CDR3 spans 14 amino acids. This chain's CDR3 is CASSGGQRIYGYTF. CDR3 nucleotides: TGTGCCAGCAGCGGGGGACAACGGATCTATGGCTACACCTTC.

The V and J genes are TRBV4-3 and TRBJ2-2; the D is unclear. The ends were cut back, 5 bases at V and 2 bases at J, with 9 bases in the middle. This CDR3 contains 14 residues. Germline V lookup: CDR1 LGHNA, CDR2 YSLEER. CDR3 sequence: CASSGQANTGELFF. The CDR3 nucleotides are TGCGCCAGCAGCGGCCAGGCTAACACCGGGGAGCTGTTTTTT.

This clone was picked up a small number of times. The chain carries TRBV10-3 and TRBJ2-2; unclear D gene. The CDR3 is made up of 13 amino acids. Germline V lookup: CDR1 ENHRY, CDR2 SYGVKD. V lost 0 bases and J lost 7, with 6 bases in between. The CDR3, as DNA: TGTGCCATCAGTGAGTCCGACTTCGGGGAGCTGTTTTTT. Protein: CAISESDFGELFF.

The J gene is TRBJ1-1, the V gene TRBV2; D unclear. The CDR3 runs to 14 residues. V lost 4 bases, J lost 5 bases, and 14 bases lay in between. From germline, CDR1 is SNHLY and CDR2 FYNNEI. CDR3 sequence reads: CASSGANFGTEAFF. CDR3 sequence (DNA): TGTGCCAGCAGTGGGGCAAATTTTGGGACTGAAGCTTTCTTT.

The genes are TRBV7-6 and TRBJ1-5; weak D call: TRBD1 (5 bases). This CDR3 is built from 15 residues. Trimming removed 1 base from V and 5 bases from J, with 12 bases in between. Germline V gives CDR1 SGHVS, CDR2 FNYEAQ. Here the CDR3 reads CASSLGAGTYQPQHF. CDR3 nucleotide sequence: TGTGCCAGCAGCTTAGGCGCGGGGACCTATCAGCCCCAGCATTTT.